The 27 T cell receptor beta chains listed next were all sequenced from one sample in a study of blood T cell repertoires in COVID-19. Sequenced by immunoSEQ multiplex PCR; TCRdb stores in-frame clones only, minus some. The table includes some 60,000 clones, about 90% detected once. Sequencing was carried out using peripheral blood. All receptors derive from a man aged 55 to 70 with acute or convalescent COVID-19.

This chain connects TRBV11-2 to TRBJ2-1, with 11 bases lining up with TRBD2. The CDR3 covers 16 residues. Trimming at V came to 3 bases and at J to 4 bases, leaving 5 bases not matched to a gene. The germline V gene has CDR1 SGHAT and CDR2 FQNNGV. CDR3 residues: CASSFTGTSGYNEQFF. As DNA, the CDR3 is TGTGCCAGCAGCTTTACCGGGACTAGCGGATACAATGAGCAGTTCTTC.

The V and J genes are TRBV5-5 and TRBJ2-7; TRBD2 matches at 8 bases. The CDR3 spans 15 residues. Losses at the gene ends were 4 bases for V and 0 bases for J; bases not matched to a gene: 6. Germline loops: CDR1 SGHKS, CDR2 YYEKEE (reference sequence). The CDR3 DNA follows: TGTGCCAGCAGCGGGCCGGGGGGGGACTCCTACGAGCAGTACTTC. This codes for CASSGPGGDSYEQYF.

The chain has TRBV19 and TRBJ2-3, with 7 bases matching TRBD1. With V trimmed by 9 bases and J by 0 bases, 3 bases remained unmatched. There are 13 residues in the CDR3. CDR1 is LNHDA and CDR2 is SQIVND in the germline V gene (reference sequence). The CDR3 DNA follows: TGTGCCAGCGGACAGGCAAGCACAGATACGCAGTATTTT. Its protein is CASGQASTDTQYF.

V usage is TRBV9 and J usage is TRBJ2-1, with D perhaps TRBD1 (6 bases). From germline, CDR1 is SGDLS and CDR2 YYNGEE. This CDR3 is 15 amino acids long. The V gene lost 2 bases and the J gene lost 5 bases, with 14 bases spanning the gap. The CDR3 nucleotides are TGTGCCAGCAGCGTGGGGACACAGTACAACAATGAGCAGTTCTTC. It encodes CASSVGTQYNNEQFF.

The V gene is TRBV5-1, the J gene TRBJ2-7; TRBD1 agrees at 7 bases. Trimming removed 0 bases from V and 3 bases from J; junction bases left unmatched: 6. The CDR3 is 15 amino acids. Germline lookup yields CDR1 SGHRS and CDR2 YFSETQ. Written as DNA, the CDR3 is TGCGCCAGCAGCTTGGAGTCAGGGGGAATCTACGAGCAGTACTTC. Residues: CASSLESGGIYEQYF.

The rearrangement joins TRBV15 to TRBJ2-7; D ambiguous. This CDR3 is built from 15 residues. V lost 0 bases, J lost 0 bases, and 9 bases lay in between. Germline assignment: CDR1 LNHNV and CDR2 YYDKDF (reference sequence). The chain's CDR3 is CATSRDRGFSYEQYF. CDR3 nucleotides: TGTGCCACCAGCAGAGATCGAGGATTCTCCTACGAGCAGTACTTC.

The V call is TRBV4-2, the J call TRBJ1-6; no clear D gene. Germline CDR1 and CDR2: LGHNA and YNFKEQ. The CDR3 is made up of 15 amino acids. Between the trimmed V and J ends, which lost 0 bases and 9 bases, there was a span of 12 bases. Here the CDR3 reads CASSQDGFEFSPLHF. In DNA form, the CDR3 reads TGTGCCAGCAGCCAAGATGGTTTCGAGTTTTCACCCCTCCACTTT.

The chain is built from TRBV15 and TRBJ2-1, with 9 bases that match TRBD2. Trimming at V came to 0 bases and at J to 14 bases, leaving 11 bases not matched to a gene. Germline V gives CDR1 LNHNV, CDR2 YYDKDF (reference sequence). The CDR3 sequence is 15 residues long. For the CDR3, the DNA is TGTGCCACCAGCAGAGATCAGCGGGAGGCGTCCGGAGAGTTCTTC. Translating it yields CATSRDQREASGEFF.

V gene TRBV28 combines with J gene TRBJ1-1; D uncertain. The germline V gene encodes CDR1 MDHEN and CDR2 SYDVKM. This CDR3 comprises 14 residues. Trimming took off 4 bases at V and 6 bases at J, with 15 bases between the two ends. CDR3 region: CASSSGGRWPEAFF. As DNA, the CDR3 is TGTGCCAGCAGTTCCGGCGGGAGGTGGCCTGAAGCTTTCTTT.

Note on this clone: At one of its ends the junction is not consistent with the germline gene, which may arise from a read error. This rearrangement joins TRBV4-3 to TRBJ2-3, with D perhaps TRBD2 (5 bases). The V gene's germline CDR1 is LGHNA and CDR2 YSLEER. The CDR3 is made up of 14 amino acids. CDR3 sequence (DNA): TGCGCCAGCAGTCAAGACCCCCTCGCGGGTACGCAGTATTTT. This codes for CASSQDPLAGTQYF.

The chain combines TRBV18 with TRBJ1-4; maybe TRBD1 (6 bases). The CDR3 is made up of 16 amino acids. Trimming stripped 0 bases from V and 3 bases from J, with 11 bases between. CDR1 and CDR2 (germline): KGHSH, LQKENI. DNA for the CDR3: TGTGCCAGCTCACCACCATCAGGGGTGGCTAATGAAAAACTGTTTTTT. Protein product: CASSPPSGVANEKLFF.

The chain recombines TRBV19 with TRBJ1-1, with TRBD1 as a possible D gene (6 bases). V was shortened by 7 bases and J by 1 base, with 13 bases between the two germline ends. The V gene's germline CDR1 is LNHDA and CDR2 SQIVND (reference sequence). The CDR3 covers 14 residues. Here the CDR3 DNA reads TGTGCCAGTATTCAGGGGCGCACGAACACTGAAGCTTTCTTT. This encodes CASIQGRTNTEAFF.

The chain uses TRBV25-1 and TRBJ1-4; D not certain. Per the germline V gene, CDR1 is MGHDK and CDR2 is SYGVNS. The V end was cut by 1 base, the J end by 1 base, with 13 bases between. CDR3 length equals 17 residues. CDR3 sequence reads: CASSEFENSGTNEKLFF. DNA of the CDR3: TGTGCCAGCAGTGAATTTGAAAACTCTGGAACTAATGAAAAACTGTTTTTT.

J is TRBJ1-4 and V is TRBV7-9; no firm D call. This CDR3 has 15 amino acids. Looked up from germline, CDR1 is SEHNR and CDR2 is FQNEAQ (reference sequence). V was pared by 2 bases and J by 9 bases, with 16 bases between. CDR3 amino acids: CASSLSASGSKKLFF. CDR3 nucleotide sequence: TGTGCCAGCAGCTTAAGCGCCTCGGGTTCCAAAAAACTGTTTTTT.

The chain recombines TRBV28 with TRBJ2-1, with 7 bases identical to TRBD1. Per germline, CDR1 MDHEN and CDR2 SYDVKM. The CDR3 runs 12 residues. V lost 6 bases, J lost 7 bases, and 3 bases stayed unmatched. The CDR3 is CASRSGGNEQFF. The DNA of the CDR3 is TGTGCCAGCAGATCAGGGGGAAATGAGCAGTTCTTC.

DNA for the CDR3: TGCGCCAGCAGCCCGAGCGGGACAGGGGTTGGCGGGGAGCTGTTTTTT. It translates to CASSPSGTGVGGELFF. The chain is built from TRBV4-3 and TRBJ2-2, with 10 nucleotides matching TRBD1. CDR3 length equals 16 residues. J lost 7 bases, V lost 4 bases, and 9 bases had no gene match. Germline V gene sequence: CDR1 LGHNA, CDR2 YSLEER.

V usage is TRBV29-1 and J usage is TRBJ2-1; D is possibly TRBD2 (6 bases). The CDR3 extends over 12 amino acids. Trimming removed 4 bases at V and 10 bases at J, with 14 bases between. Germline assignment: CDR1 SQVTM and CDR2 ANQGSEA. The CDR3 coding sequence is TGCAGCGTTGTTGGGAGGCCAGGAGAGCAGTTCTTC. Translation: CSVVGRPGEQFF.

The chain links TRBV6-5 to TRBJ1-1, with TRBD1 as a possible D gene (5 bases). CDR3 length: 13 amino acids. V was trimmed by 2 bases and J by 1 base, leaving 5 bases between them. CDR1 and CDR2 from the germline V gene are MNHEY and SVGAGI. CDR3 amino acids: CASSYQGNTEAFF. The CDR3 DNA reads TGTGCCAGCAGTTACCAGGGGAACACTGAAGCTTTCTTT.

The CDR3 sequence is CAWSNGGTGVQPQHF. The CDR3, as DNA: TGTGCCTGGAGTAATGGAGGGACAGGGGTTCAGCCCCAGCATTTT. V is TRBV30 and J is TRBJ1-5, with 10 bases lining up with TRBD1. Looked up from germline, CDR1 is GTSNPN and CDR2 is SVGIG (reference sequence). The V gene end was trimmed by 2 bases and the J gene end by 6 bases; junction bases not matched to a gene: 7. The CDR3 length is 15 residues.

V usage is TRBV5-4 and J usage is TRBJ2-7; D might be TRBD2 (6 bases). The CDR3 runs 14 residues. Trimming shortened V by 4 bases and J by 2 bases, and 13 bases separated the two germline ends. Germline values: CDR1 SGHNT, CDR2 YYREEE (reference sequence). The CDR3 sequence is CASSGGTAPYEQYF. Here the CDR3 DNA reads TGTGCCAGCAGCGGCGGGACTGCCCCCTACGAGCAGTACTTC.

The chain couples TRBV19 to TRBJ1-5, with 10 nucleotides matching TRBD1. Unmatched junction bases numbered 8, after V lost 6 bases and J lost 0 bases. The germline V gene encodes CDR1 LNHDA and CDR2 SQIVND (reference sequence). CDR3 length: 17 residues. The CDR3 protein is CASSSGQGVHSNQPQHF. In nucleotides, the CDR3 is TGTGCCAGTAGCTCCGGACAGGGGGTACATAGCAATCAGCCCCAGCATTTT.

The chain links TRBV11-2 to TRBJ2-2; 7 positions match TRBD2. J gave up 4 bases and V 0 bases, and 2 bases lay outside the gene matches. The V gene's germline CDR1 is SGHAT and CDR2 FQNNGV. The CDR3 runs to 15 residues. CDR3 in amino acids: CASSLDQRGTGELFF. The CDR3 DNA is TGTGCCAGCAGCTTAGATCAGCGGGGCACCGGGGAGCTGTTTTTT.

This clone was seen only once. This chain joins TRBV7-6 and TRBJ2-2; D call uncertain. The CDR3 is 15 residues long. V lost 5 bases, J lost 6 bases, and 16 bases lay in between. CDR1 is SGHVS, CDR2 FNYEAQ, per germline. CDR3 sequence reads: CASSPQVFRPGELFF. The CDR3 region has the DNA TGTGCCAGCAGCCCCCAGGTGTTCCGGCCCGGGGAGCTGTTTTTT.

The chain recombines TRBV7-2 with TRBJ1-1; D remains unclear. Germline-derived CDR1 and CDR2 are SGHTA and FQGNSA. V was clipped by 5 bases and J by 3 bases, with 16 bases between them. The CDR3 extends over 15 amino acids. The CDR3 DNA follows: TGTGCCAGCAGCCGGGCGGGTAGTCGATACACTGAAGCTTTCTTT. It is translated as CASSRAGSRYTEAFF. Based on the CDR3 plus reference TRBV7-2 and TRBJ1-1, the full variable domain is GAGVSQSPSNKVTEKGKDVELRCDPISGHTALYWYRQSLGQGLEFLIYFQGNSAPDKSGLPSDRFSAERTGGSVSTLTIQRTQQEDSAVYLCASSRAGSRYTEAFFGQGTRLTVV.

V usage is TRBV6-5 and J usage is TRBJ1-3; the match to TRBD1 covers 7 bases. The germline CDR1 and CDR2 sequences are MNHEY and SVGAGI. This CDR3 spans 13 amino acids. Trimming at V came to 6 bases and at J to 3 bases, leaving 2 bases not matched to a gene. The CDR3 bases are TGTGCCAGCAGCAGGGGGTATGGAAACACCATATATTTT. Protein product: CASSRGYGNTIYF.

A single count supports this clone. The chain is built from TRBV5-1 and TRBJ1-1; no reliable D call. Per the germline V gene, CDR1 is SGHRS and CDR2 is YFSETQ. V lost 0 bases and J 1 base, leaving 7 bases between the germline ends. CDR3 length equals 14 residues. The CDR3 DNA is TGCGCCAGCAGCTTGGCCGAGGCGAACACTGAAGCTTTCTTT. Protein: CASSLAEANTEAFF.

CDR3 amino acids: CAISRQGGEQYF. CDR3 DNA sequence: TGTGCCATCAGTAGACAAGGTGGAGAGCAGTACTTC. The V call is TRBV10-3, the J call TRBJ2-7, with D uncertain. Trimming removed 5 bases at V and 7 bases at J, with 12 bases between. There are 12 residues in the CDR3. Germline lookup yields CDR1 ENHRY and CDR2 SYGVKD.